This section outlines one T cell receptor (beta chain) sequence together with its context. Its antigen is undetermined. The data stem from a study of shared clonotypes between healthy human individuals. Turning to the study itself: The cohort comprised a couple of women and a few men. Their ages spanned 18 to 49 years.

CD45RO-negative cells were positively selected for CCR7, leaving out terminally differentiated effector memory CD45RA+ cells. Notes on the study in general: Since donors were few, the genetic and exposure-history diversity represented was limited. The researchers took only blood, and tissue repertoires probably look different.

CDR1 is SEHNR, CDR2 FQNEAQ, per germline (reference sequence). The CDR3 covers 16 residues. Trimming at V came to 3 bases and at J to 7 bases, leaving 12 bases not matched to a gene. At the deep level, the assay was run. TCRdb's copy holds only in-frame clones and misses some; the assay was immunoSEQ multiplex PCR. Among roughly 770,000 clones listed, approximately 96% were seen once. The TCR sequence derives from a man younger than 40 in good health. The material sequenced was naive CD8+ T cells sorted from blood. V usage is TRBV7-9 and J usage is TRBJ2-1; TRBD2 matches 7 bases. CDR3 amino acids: CASSFWVGLDDNEQFF. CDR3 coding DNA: TGTGCCAGCAGCTTCTGGGTCGGACTAGATGATAATGAGCAGTTCTTC. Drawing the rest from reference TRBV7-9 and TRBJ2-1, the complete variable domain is DTGVSQNPRHKITKRGQNVTFRCDPISEHNRLYWYRQTLGQGPEFLTYFQNEAQLEKSRLLSDRFSAERPKGSFSTLEIQRTEQGDSAMYLCASSFWVGLDDNEQFFGPGTRLTVL.